Here is one T cell receptor beta chain with its context. The sample belongs to a study of blood T cell repertoires in COVID-19. In the study overall: COVID-19 samples, acute and convalescent, were from the United States, Italy and Spain. The cDNA or gDNA used as material had been derived from T cells, B-cell-depleted T cells, or PBMCs.

The CDR3 extends over 14 amino acids. Germline values: CDR1 SNHLY, CDR2 FYNNEI. The V end was cut by 7 bases, the J end by 8 bases, with 20 bases between. Sequencing used immunoSEQ multiplex PCR; TCRdb keeps in-frame clones, though not all of them. Of roughly 190,000 clones listed, roughly 89% are singletons. The clonotype comes from a woman aged 25 to 39 who had been exposed to COVID-19. This rearrangement joins TRBV2 to TRBJ1-2, with TRBD1 as a possible D gene (5 bases). The specimen was PBMCs or T cells enriched from blood (not recorded which). The CDR3 region has the DNA TGTGCCAGCAAGAAAGGGGCAGGTCCCAGCGGCTACACCTTC. Residues: CASKKGAGPSGYTF.